This entry lists 24 T cell receptor beta chains sequenced from one sample in a study of T cell responses to AZD1222 COVID-19 vaccine. The data were produced by immunoSEQ multiplex PCR, yet TCRdb's version contains in-frame clones alone and is incomplete. Here the sample spans some 93,000 clones, around 89% being singletons. The specimen was peripheral blood, collected 28 days after the second AZD1222 dose. The receptor source for this set is an adult who received the AZD1222 COVID-19 vaccine.

This clone has just a few counts. This chain links TRBV7-2 with TRBJ1-2; 7 bases map to TRBD1. The CDR3 covers 15 residues. V was clipped by 3 bases and J by 5 bases; unmatched bases: 9. From germline, CDR1 is SGHTA and CDR2 FQGNSA. In DNA, the CDR3 is TGTGCCAGCAGCTTGGCAGGGGGTGGTTCATATGGCTACACCTTC. Translation gives CASSLAGGGSYGYTF.

The rearrangement joins TRBV7-3 to TRBJ2-1, with 9 bases fitting TRBD2. The CDR3 length is 15 residues. Germline lookup yields CDR1 SGHTA and CDR2 FQGTGA. V lost 5 bases and J lost 3; bases outside the gene matches: 5. The CDR3 region is CASSKTSGGYNEQFF. In nucleotides, the CDR3 is TGTGCCAGCAGCAAGACTAGCGGAGGCTACAATGAGCAGTTCTTC.

The chain joins TRBV27 to TRBJ2-1; 8 positions match TRBD2. The CDR3 is 14 residues long. CDR1 and CDR2 (germline): MNHEY, SMNVEV (reference sequence). V was clipped by 3 bases and J by 6 bases; unmatched bases: 4. CDR3 protein: CASSLAGGVNEQFF. The CDR3 bases are TGTGCCAGCAGTTTGGCGGGAGGTGTCAATGAGCAGTTCTTC.

The rearrangement joins TRBV5-5 to TRBJ2-3; possibly TRBD2 for D (6 bases). Germline V gives CDR1 SGHKS, CDR2 YYEKEE (reference sequence). The CDR3 consists of 15 residues. Trimming removed 3 bases at V and 2 bases at J, with 13 bases between. The CDR3 DNA reads as TGTGCCAGCAGCTCGGCCCCGGGAGCCACAGATACGCAGTATTTT. Translated: CASSSAPGATDTQYF. The full variable domain, its missing parts supplied by reference TRBV5-5 and TRBJ2-3, is DAGVTQSPTHLIKTRGQQVTLRCSPISGHKSVSWYQQVLGQGPQFIFQYYEKEERGRGNFPDRFSARQFPNYSSELNVNALLLGDSALYLCASSSAPGATDTQYFGPGTRLTVL.

This sequence joins TRBV20-1 and TRBJ1-6; D is perhaps TRBD1 (5 bases). Germline V gene data show CDR1 as DFQATT and CDR2 as SNEGSKA (reference sequence). V was pared by 3 bases and J by 0 bases, with 9 bases between. This CDR3 has 15 residues. The CDR3 here is CSASSGSSYNSPLHF. The CDR3, as DNA: TGCAGTGCTAGTTCAGGGAGCTCCTATAATTCACCCCTCCACTTT.

This chain links TRBV7-2 with TRBJ1-5, with unresolved D. Per germline, CDR1 SGHTA and CDR2 FQGNSA. The CDR3 runs 14 residues. Trimming cost V 5 bases and J 7 bases, with 15 bases left between them. The CDR3 loop is CASSINKMVQPQHF. In DNA form, the CDR3 reads TGTGCCAGCAGCATAAACAAAATGGTCCAGCCCCAGCATTTT.

CDR3 amino acids: CASSLLVGANYGYTF. The CDR3 DNA reads as TGCGCCAGCAGCTTGTTAGTAGGAGCTAACTATGGCTACACCTTC. The V and J genes are TRBV5-1 and TRBJ1-2, with D hard to call. Trimming removed 1 base from V and 0 bases from J, with 10 bases in between. The germline V gene encodes CDR1 SGHRS and CDR2 YFSETQ. This CDR3 is built from 15 residues.

The V call is TRBV2, the J call TRBJ2-2, with unresolved D. The V end lost 6 bases, the J end lost 4 bases, and 6 bases lay between the germline ends. This CDR3 has 12 residues. Per the germline V gene, CDR1 is SNHLY and CDR2 is FYNNEI. The CDR3 DNA is TGTGCCAGCAGGGGCATCACCGGGGAGCTGTTTTTT. Translated: CASRGITGELFF.

The V and J genes are TRBV5-8 and TRBJ1-6; no reliable D call. The CDR3 length is 13 residues. Germline loops: CDR1 SGHTS, CDR2 YDEGEE. V shed 4 bases and J shed 14 bases, with 16 bases lying between them. The CDR3 is CASSTRRSLTLHF. In DNA form, the CDR3 reads TGTGCCAGCAGCACTCGCCGGAGTCTTACCCTCCACTTT.

The chain has TRBV6-4 and TRBJ2-6, with D perhaps matching TRBD1 (6 bases). CDR3 length: 17 amino acids. The germline gives CDR1 MRHNA, CDR2 SNTAGT. The ends were cut back, 2 bases at V and 0 bases at J, with 11 bases in the middle. The CDR3 sequence: CASSDGTSNSGANVLTF. The CDR3 coding sequence is TGTGCCAGCAGTGACGGGACAAGTAACTCTGGGGCCAACGTCCTGACTTTC.

The genes are TRBV27 and TRBJ2-7, with D hard to call. Trimming removed 6 bases from V and 6 bases from J, with 12 bases in between. Germline CDR1 and CDR2: MNHEY and SMNVEV (reference sequence). This CDR3 is built from 12 residues. This CDR3 reads CASRAPAGEQYF. In nucleotides, the CDR3 is TGTGCCAGCAGGGCCCCTGCTGGCGAGCAGTACTTC.

The genes are TRBV10-2 and TRBJ2-1; 9 positions agree with TRBD1. CDR1 is WSHSY and CDR2 is SAAADI in the germline V gene. V lost 8 bases, J lost 4 bases, and 9 bases stayed unmatched. This CDR3 has 15 residues. CDR3: CASRPTGGEYNEQFF. The CDR3 DNA sequence: TGCGCCAGCCGCCCCACAGGGGGCGAATACAATGAGCAGTTCTTC.

The chain carries TRBV2 and TRBJ1-5, with unresolved D. The CDR3 loop spans 13 amino acids. V gave up 9 bases and J gave up 2 bases, with 11 bases separating them. Germline V lookup: CDR1 SNHLY, CDR2 FYNNEI. As DNA, the CDR3 is TGTGCCAGAGGAAACTCGGGCAATCAGCCCCAGCATTTT. Protein sequence: CARGNSGNQPQHF.

The chain couples TRBV18 to TRBJ2-3, with D possibly TRBD2 on 6 matching bases. The CDR3 is 16 amino acids. Trimming removed 3 bases from V and 0 bases from J, with 13 bases in between. CDR1 is KGHSH and CDR2 is LQKENI in the germline V gene. The CDR3: CASSPDGSYSTDTQYF. The CDR3 DNA reads as TGTGCCAGCTCACCTGACGGGAGTTACAGCACAGATACGCAGTATTTT. Variable domain in full (rest from reference TRBV18 and TRBJ2-3): NAGVMQNPRHLVRRRGQEARLRCSPMKGHSHVYWYRQLPEEGLKFMVYLQKENIIDESGMPKERFSAEFPKEGPSILRIQQVVRGDSAAYFCASSPDGSYSTDTQYFGPGTRLTVL.

The chain links TRBV7-9 to TRBJ2-1, with 9 bases identical to TRBD2. This CDR3 is 16 amino acids long. The V gene's germline CDR1 is SEHNR and CDR2 FQNEAQ (reference sequence). V lost 2 bases and J lost 7; bases outside the gene matches: 9. Here the CDR3 reads CASSLWRAGGPNEQFF. The CDR3 nucleotides are TGTGCCAGCAGCTTATGGCGGGCGGGGGGGCCGAATGAGCAGTTCTTC.

This sequence joins TRBV5-1 and TRBJ1-5; TRBD1 matches 9 bases. Trimming cost V 4 bases and J 5 bases; bases outside gene matches: 1. The V gene's germline CDR1 is SGHRS and CDR2 YFSETQ. This CDR3 is built from 13 residues. The CDR3 DNA reads as TGCGCCAGCAGCAGGGACAGGGATCAGCCCCAGCATTTT. Translation: CASSRDRDQPQHF.

Here the CDR3 DNA reads TGTGCCTGGACTACAGGGAGTGAAAAACTGTTTTTT. It encodes CAWTTGSEKLFF. The V and J genes are TRBV30 and TRBJ1-4; tentatively, D is TRBD1 (6 bases). Germline V gene data show CDR1 as GTSNPN and CDR2 as SVGIG (reference sequence). V lost 4 bases and J lost 7, with 10 bases in between. The CDR3 totals 12 residues.

The rearrangement links TRBV29-1 to TRBJ2-3; a weak D match, TRBD2 (6 bases). Germline lookup yields CDR1 SQVTM and CDR2 ANQGSEA. The V gene lost 0 bases and the J gene lost 0 bases, with 13 bases spanning the gap. CDR3 length: 16 residues. In DNA form, the CDR3 reads TGCAGCGTTGAAGATCTGGCGGGGTGGAGCACAGATACGCAGTATTTT. It specifies CSVEDLAGWSTDTQYF.

This sequence joins TRBV5-1 and TRBJ1-1; perhaps TRBD1 as D (5 bases). V lost 4 bases and J lost 0, with 10 bases in between. The CDR3 is 14 residues long. Per the germline V gene, CDR1 is SGHRS and CDR2 is YFSETQ. The CDR3, as DNA: TGCGCCAGCAGCCTAGGGGCCGTGAACACTGAAGCTTTCTTT. This translates into CASSLGAVNTEAFF. Full variable domain (remainder filled in from reference TRBV5-1 and TRBJ1-1): KAGVTQTPRYLIKTRGQQVTLSCSPISGHRSVSWYQQTPGQGLQFLFEYFSETQRNKGNFPGRFSGRQFSNSRSEMNVSTLELGDSALYLCASSLGAVNTEAFFGQGTRLTVV.

This clone has a single count. This chain joins TRBV27 and TRBJ2-1; 13 bases line up with TRBD2. Germline V gene sequence: CDR1 MNHEY, CDR2 SMNVEV (reference sequence). The CDR3 is 17 residues long. Trimming took 5 bases from V and 8 from J; bases not matched to a gene: 12. The CDR3 bases are TGTGCCAGCAGTCCGAGTAAACTAGCGGGAGGGAGAGATGAGCAGTTCTTC. It codes for CASSPSKLAGGRDEQFF.

This chain links TRBV5-1 with TRBJ1-4; 10 nucleotides align to TRBD1. CDR1 and CDR2 from the germline V gene are SGHRS and YFSETQ. The CDR3 extends over 15 amino acids. Trimming cost V 1 base and J 5 bases; bases outside gene matches: 2. The CDR3 DNA reads TGCGCCAGCAGCTTGACGACAGGGGGCAATGAAAAACTGTTTTTT. The encoded protein is CASSLTTGGNEKLFF.

The chain recombines TRBV7-3 with TRBJ2-1; TRBD2 matches 10 bases. Germline assignment: CDR1 SGHTA and CDR2 FQGTGA. The CDR3 extends over 15 amino acids. With V trimmed by 5 bases and J by 8 bases, 9 bases remained unmatched. CDR3 DNA sequence: TGTGCCAGCAGCCCGAACAGCGGGAGGGGGCATGAGCAGTTCTTC. Translated, it gives CASSPNSGRGHEQFF.

The chain recombines TRBV18 with TRBJ2-7, with TRBD1 matching over 12 bases. The CDR3 has 15 amino acids. Trimming at V came to 0 bases and at J to 7 bases, leaving 4 bases not matched to a gene. Germline CDR1 and CDR2: KGHSH and LQKENI. The DNA of the CDR3 is TGTGCCAGCTCACCACCGGGACAGGGGGCGGGGGAGCAGTACTTC. Its translation is CASSPPGQGAGEQYF.

This rearrangement joins TRBV19 to TRBJ1-1; no clear D. CDR3 length: 13 residues. V lost 4 bases and J 0 bases, leaving 6 bases between the germline ends. From germline, CDR1 is LNHDA and CDR2 SQIVND (reference sequence). Here the CDR3 DNA reads TGTGCCAGTAGTAAGGCTGTGAACACTGAAGCTTTCTTT. It specifies CASSKAVNTEAFF.